The 21 T cell receptor beta chains in this list originate from one sample, sequenced in a study of shared clonotypes between healthy human individuals. The table came from immunoSEQ multiplex PCR; TCRdb's copy has only in-frame clones and leaves some out. The repertoire consists of approximately 2.5 million clones, with 90% to 95% occurring once and the leading ten covering 0.36%. Source material: naive CD4+ T cells from PBMCs. Subset denoted: CD45RA+ positively selected. The receptors here all came from a man younger than 35 in good health. Some clones in this sample may be carry-over from other donors' samples.

The V and J genes are TRBV28 and TRBJ1-1; 9 bases map to TRBD1. Losses at the gene ends were 8 bases for V and 5 bases for J; bases not matched to a gene: 9. The CDR3 consists of 14 residues. Germline values: CDR1 MDHEN, CDR2 SYDVKM. CDR3 nucleotide sequence: TGTGCCAGCTCCAAGGACAGGGGAAATACTGAAGCTTTCTTT. As protein: CASSKDRGNTEAFF.

The chain's CDR3 is CASLRSGLAGGGGETQYF. CDR3 in DNA: TGCGCCAGCTTAAGATCGGGACTAGCGGGAGGAGGTGGAGAGACCCAGTACTTC. The J gene is TRBJ2-5, the V gene TRBV5-1; 15 bases match TRBD2. Germline V gene lookup returns CDR1 SGHRS and CDR2 YFSETQ. This CDR3 has 18 amino acids. J gave up 4 bases and V 7 bases, and 14 bases lay outside the gene matches. The variable domain in full, completed from reference TRBV5-1 and TRBJ2-5, reads KAGVTQTPRYLIKTRGQQVTLSCSPISGHRSVSWYQQTPGQGLQFLFEYFSETQRNKGNFPGRFSGRQFSNSRSEMNVSTLELGDSALYLCASLRSGLAGGGGETQYFGPGTRLLVL.

The chain carries TRBV27 and TRBJ2-1; 7 bases fit TRBD2. Germline lookup yields CDR1 MNHEY and CDR2 SMNVEV (reference sequence). The V and J ends lost 7 bases and 1 base, in that order; junction bases with no gene match: 4. The CDR3 extends over 14 amino acids. The CDR3 coding sequence is TGTGCCAGCACGCCAGCGGGATCCTACAATGAGCAGTTCTTC. Translated, it gives CASTPAGSYNEQFF.

The chain uses TRBV28 and TRBJ1-1, with 12 nucleotides matching TRBD1. The CDR3 extends over 14 amino acids. The germline gives CDR1 MDHEN, CDR2 SYDVKM. The trim removed 3 bases at V and 10 bases at J, leaving 6 bases unmatched. The CDR3 DNA follows: TGTGCCAGCAGTTTGGGACAGGGGGCGCGGAGAGCTTTCTTT. Translating it yields CASSLGQGARRAFF.

The sample holds a few counts of this clone. Other DNA sequences in this sample translate to the same CDR3. The genes are TRBV9 and TRBJ2-1; 11 positions match TRBD2. The CDR3 runs to 15 residues. Per the germline V gene, CDR1 is SGDLS and CDR2 is YYNGEE. V shed 1 base, J shed 4 bases, and the junction held 1 base outside the gene matches. The CDR3 loop is CASSVRLAGYNEQFF. DNA of the CDR3: TGTGCCAGCAGCGTACGACTAGCGGGGTACAATGAGCAGTTCTTC.

This clone appeared a single time. V gene TRBV28 combines with J gene TRBJ2-5; TRBD2 aligns across 8 bases. Germline lookup yields CDR1 MDHEN and CDR2 SYDVKM. J gave up 5 bases and V 8 bases, and 10 bases lay outside the gene matches. The CDR3 runs 14 residues. DNA of the CDR3: TGTGCCAGCCTAGGCCCGGGGGGGGGTGAGACCCAGTACTTC. Amino acid sequence: CASLGPGGGETQYF.

The V and J genes are TRBV7-2 and TRBJ2-7; 14 bases map to TRBD2. CDR1 and CDR2 (germline): SGHTA, FQGNSA. CDR3 length: 19 residues. The V segment lost 4 bases and the J segment 4 bases; nucleotides outside the gene matches: 15. CDR3 amino acids: CASSSPRRLAGGPGYEQYF. Here the CDR3 DNA reads TGTGCCAGCAGCTCACCGCGGCGACTAGCGGGAGGGCCGGGGTACGAGCAGTACTTC.

V and J are TRBV2 and TRBJ2-3, with 8 nucleotides matching TRBD2. Losses at the gene ends were 4 bases for V and 3 bases for J; bases not matched to a gene: 6. CDR3 length: 15 residues. Germline V gene sequence: CDR1 SNHLY, CDR2 FYNNEI. The CDR3 region is CASSVRIAGTDTQYF. As DNA, the CDR3 is TGTGCCAGCAGTGTGCGAATAGCGGGGACAGATACGCAGTATTTT.

The chain joins TRBV7-2 to TRBJ2-1; no clear D gene. CDR3 length: 15 amino acids. Germline V CDR1 and CDR2: SGHTA, FQGNSA. The V end was cut by 1 base, the J end by 6 bases, with 13 bases between. CDR3 region: CASSLDTDPINEQFF. The CDR3 region has the DNA TGTGCCAGCAGCTTAGACACCGACCCCATCAATGAGCAGTTCTTC. Complete variable domain (other parts from reference TRBV7-2 and TRBJ2-1): GAGVSQSPSNKVTEKGKDVELRCDPISGHTALYWYRQSLGQGLEFLIYFQGNSAPDKSGLPSDRFSAERTGGSVSTLTIQRTQQEDSAVYLCASSLDTDPINEQFFGPGTRLTVL.

The chain joins TRBV9 to TRBJ1-4; tentatively, D is TRBD1 (6 bases). The germline gives CDR1 SGDLS, CDR2 YYNGEE. V gave up 0 bases and J gave up 8 bases, with 14 bases separating them. CDR3 length: 15 residues. The CDR3: CASSVGGTIDEKLFF. CDR3 nucleotides: TGTGCCAGCAGCGTAGGTGGGACAATCGACGAAAAACTGTTTTTT.

CDR3 sequence (DNA): TGTGCCAGCAGCCCGGGCAGACCAACTAATGAAAAACTGTTTTTT. Translation: CASSPGRPTNEKLFF. J is TRBJ1-4 and V is TRBV5-4; D remains unclear. Germline loops: CDR1 SGHNT, CDR2 YYREEE (reference sequence). The V gene lost 4 bases and the J gene lost 0 bases, with 10 bases spanning the gap. The CDR3 covers 15 residues.

V usage is TRBV28 and J usage is TRBJ2-7; D is unclear. V gave up 8 bases and J gave up 6 bases, with 20 bases separating them. The CDR3 is 14 amino acids. Looked up from germline, CDR1 is MDHEN and CDR2 is SYDVKM. CDR3 protein: CASGNTLTGIEQYF. In DNA, the CDR3 is TGTGCCAGCGGGAACACGCTCACCGGTATCGAGCAGTACTTC. The whole variable domain, filled in from reference TRBV28 and TRBJ2-7, reads DVKVTQSSRYLVKRTGEKVFLECVQDMDHENMFWYRQDPGLGLRLIYFSYDVKMKEKGDIPEGYSVSREKKERFSLILESASTNQTSMYLCASGNTLTGIEQYFGPGTRLTVT.

The chain combines TRBV30 with TRBJ2-5; D is perhaps TRBD1 (6 bases). Matching the DNA end better, TRBJ2-7 makes the J call doubtful. Per the germline V gene, CDR1 is GTSNPN and CDR2 is SVGIG (reference sequence). The CDR3 is 13 amino acids. CDR3 coding DNA: TGTGCCTGGAGTACGGGACACGTCTACGAGCAGTACTTC. Encoded protein: CAWSTGHVYEQYF.

The V and J genes are TRBV4-1 and TRBJ2-7, with a weak D call TRBD2 (5 bases). From germline, CDR1 is MGHRA and CDR2 YSYEKL. The ends were cut back, 2 bases at V and 2 bases at J, with 16 bases in the middle. The CDR3 covers 16 residues. The CDR3 protein is CASSQQWERSPYEQYF. The CDR3, as DNA: TGCGCCAGCAGCCAACAATGGGAGCGGTCACCCTACGAGCAGTACTTC.

The V gene is TRBV29-1, the J gene TRBJ2-6, with TRBD1 matching 8 bases. V shed 6 bases and J 0 bases; nucleotides not matched to a gene: 4. The germline gives CDR1 SQVTM, CDR2 ANQGSEA. The CDR3 covers 15 residues. The CDR3 DNA follows: TGCAGCGTCCGGGACAGGATCTCTGGGGCCAACGTCCTGACTTTC. This translates into CSVRDRISGANVLTF.

The chain links TRBV5-1 to TRBJ2-1; D perhaps matches TRBD1 (6 bases). Germline CDR1 and CDR2: SGHRS and YFSETQ. Trimming removed 0 bases from V and 14 bases from J, with 18 bases in between. CDR3 length equals 14 residues. The CDR3 DNA is TGCGCCAGCAGCTTGGGGACAGAAGGGAATGTTAAGTTCTTC. Amino acid sequence: CASSLGTEGNVKFF.

The chain uses TRBV28 and TRBJ1-3; tentatively, D is TRBD1 (5 bases). The germline V gene encodes CDR1 MDHEN and CDR2 SYDVKM. The length of the CDR3 is 16 residues. V was clipped by 5 bases and J by 0 bases, with 14 bases between them. CDR3 in amino acids: CASSPPRVNSGNTIYF. The CDR3 DNA reads as TGTGCCAGCAGTCCACCCAGGGTCAACTCTGGAAACACCATATATTTT.

The J gene is TRBJ2-1, the V gene TRBV10-2; tentatively, D is TRBD2 (6 bases). The CDR3 spans 16 residues. In germline, CDR1 is WSHSY, CDR2 SAAADI. V lost 7 bases to trimming and J lost 0 bases, with 16 bases between them. The CDR3 sequence: CASMGRSGSSYNEQFF. The CDR3 DNA follows: TGCGCCAGCATGGGGAGGTCGGGGAGCTCCTACAATGAGCAGTTCTTC.

The gene calls are TRBV30 and TRBJ2-5, with D unresolved. This CDR3 has 13 residues. CDR1 GTSNPN and CDR2 SVGIG come from the germline V gene (reference sequence). The V end was cut by 5 bases, the J end by 0 bases, with 10 bases between. As DNA, the CDR3 is TGTGCCTGGGCCTATGGGAACCAAGAGACCCAGTACTTC. Protein product: CAWAYGNQETQYF.

V is TRBV2 and J is TRBJ2-1, with TRBD2 matching 10 bases. V was clipped by 3 bases and J by 9 bases; unmatched bases: 8. CDR3 length equals 15 residues. The germline gives CDR1 SNHLY, CDR2 FYNNEI. The CDR3 spells CASSETLAGAFEQFF. The CDR3 DNA reads as TGTGCCAGCAGTGAGACCCTAGCGGGGGCGTTTGAGCAGTTCTTC.

The chain employs TRBV18 and TRBJ2-2; 7 nucleotides line up with TRBD1. The V segment lost 3 bases and the J segment 1 base; nucleotides outside the gene matches: 8. The germline CDR1 and CDR2 sequences are KGHSH and LQKENI. The CDR3 has 17 amino acids. CDR3 region: CASSPPLGQVNTGELFF. The DNA of the CDR3 is TGTGCCAGCTCACCCCCTTTAGGACAGGTGAACACCGGGGAGCTGTTTTTT.